This T cell receptor beta chain was recorded in a study of blood T cell repertoires in COVID-19 (dated by TCRdb to the early 2020s). The study in broad terms: Samples from collaborators originated in the United States, Italy and Spain and spanned both the acute and convalescent phases of COVID-19. The prospective study material was composed of cDNA or gDNA derived from T cells, B-cell-depleted T cells, or PBMCs. Subjects who had been exposed to COVID-19, were actively infected with it, or had recovered from it provided the deeply sampled blood TCRbeta repertoires that made up the dataset. The repertoires were released in a freely available public database intended as a resource for research on the immune response to SARS-CoV-2. Samples came from the ongoing ImmuneRACE study (first 160 participants) plus 1,254 subjects from 6 global collaborators. Sample metadata almost always included a de-identified subject ID, COVID-19 status, age in years and sex. HLA class I and class II types, where available, came from metadata supplied by the sample provider rather than from assay-based typing.

About this clone itself: No cognate antigen has been identified for it. Nothing much larger sits one base from this clone, and base qualities are not available.

TCRbeta CDR3 regions were amplified from genomic DNA using the immunoSEQ Assay, a bias-controlled multiplex PCR. The study's own analysis went as follows. Nucleated cell counts per sample were estimated from amplification of reference gene primers within the assay. To quantify the absolute abundance of each unique TCRbeta CDR3 rearrangement, sequence reads were collapsed and filtered. For each sample, productive Simpson clonality was calculated by taking the square root of Simpson's diversity index across productive rearrangements. TCRdb's version of the immuneACCESS table is confined to in-frame rearrangements and falls short of the full clone set. An unresolved V gene accounts for under half of the shortfall where checked; the remainder is of unknown origin. V and J calls and clone size are as listed in that table; D and trimming were resolved from the DNA. This sample gives more than 300,000 clones in total; over 85% of them show up just once. Together, the top ten hold roughly a tenth of the sample.

The paper as a whole reports these results and caveats: The amount of clinical and demographic metadata varied by source and participant and was provided uncurated.

In the prospective study, participants were roughly 18 to 89 years old, resided in about two dozen geographic areas of the United States, and were enrolled through a virtual design. Cohort assignment in the prospective study relied on participant-reported clinical history from a screening survey and a study questionnaire. Recovered participants in ImmuneRACE Cohort 3 were defined by two consecutive negative NP/OP PCR tests, clearance by a healthcare professional, or resolution of symptoms. Mobile phlebotomists in the prospective study collected whole blood, serum and a nasopharyngeal or oropharyngeal swab from every participant. Participants in the prospective study had the option to provide additional blood draws and questionnaires over a roughly two-month period. Blood samples from the prospective study were shipped frozen or at room temperature prior to DNA extraction. The TCR comes from a woman aged 30 to 39 who had recovered from COVID-19. The specimen was PBMCs or T cells enriched from blood (not recorded which).

The nucleotide sequence reads TGTGCCAGCAGCTTAAGCGGGATCCGGGGCGAGCAGTACTTC. This sequence encodes CASSLSGIRGEQYF. The V gene is TRBV7-2 and the J gene is TRBJ2-7; 7 bases in between match TRBD2. Sequences SGHTA (CDR1) and FQGNSA (CDR2) are obtained from the germline V gene. The CDR3 runs 14 amino acids, cysteine and phenylalanine included. The kept DNA is CDR3 alone, 42 bases in frame from the first base. Germline trimming: 2 bases from V, 6 bases from J; junction bases outside gene matches: 7.